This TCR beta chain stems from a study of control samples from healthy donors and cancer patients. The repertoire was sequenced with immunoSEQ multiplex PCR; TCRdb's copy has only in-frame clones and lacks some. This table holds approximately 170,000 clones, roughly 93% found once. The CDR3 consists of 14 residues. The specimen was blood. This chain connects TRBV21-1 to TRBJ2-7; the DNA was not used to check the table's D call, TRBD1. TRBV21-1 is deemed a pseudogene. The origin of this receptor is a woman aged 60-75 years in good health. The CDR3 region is CASSQQGATYEQYF. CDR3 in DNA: TGTGCCAGCAGCCAACAGGGGGCGACCTACGAGCAGTACTTC.